A single TCR beta chain is shown here with its context. This specimen belongs to a study of blood T cell repertoires in COVID-19. For the study at large: Donors in the United States, Italy and Spain gave samples during acute or convalescent COVID-19. PBMCs, B-cell-depleted T cells, or T cells were the source of the cDNA or gDNA that made up the material.

Clinical history as reported by participants underpinned cohort assignment. Germline V lookup: CDR1 SNHLY, CDR2 FYNNEI. This CDR3 spans 13 amino acids. The V gene end was trimmed by 10 bases and the J gene end by 6 bases; junction bases not matched to a gene: 9. Per the study methods: Nucleated cell counts were estimated from reference gene primer amplification. This table comes from immunoSEQ multiplex PCR, and its TCRdb copy is limited to in-frame clones, with some not included. From that table come the V and J calls and clone size; the DNA was used to work out D and trimming. The table lists 170,000 or so clones, roughly 87% of them singletons, with roughly 7% in the top ten.

This rearrangement joins TRBV2 to TRBJ2-1, with 7 positions matching TRBD1. Sequenced sample: PBMCs or T cells enriched from blood (not recorded which). This clonotype originated in a woman aged 50 to 60 who had recovered from COVID-19. CDR3: CATRQGFGNEQFF. The DNA of the CDR3 is TGTGCCACTAGACAGGGCTTCGGCAATGAGCAGTTCTTC. Together with reference TRBV2 and TRBJ2-1, the CDR3 gives the full variable domain: EPEVTQTPSHQVTQMGQEVILRCVPISNHLYFYWYRQILGQKVEFLVSFYNNEISEKSEIFDDQFSVERPDGSNFTLKIRSTKLEDSAMYFCATRQGFGNEQFFGPGTRLTVL.